The clone carrying this TCR beta chain was picked up many times. Antigen specificity is unknown. Germline V gene lookup returns CDR1 MNHEY and CDR2 SVGEGT. V lost 2 bases and J 3 bases, leaving 11 bases between the germline ends. The CDR3 spans 15 residues. The sample belongs to a study of T-cell memory formation after mild COVID-19. Study-wide findings and caveats: A balance of CD4 and CD8 characterized clones contracting day 15 to 85, whereas later expanders leaned CD4+.

TCRdb reprocessed the 5' RACE reads via MiXCR and lists one record per CDR3 protein. The data show a few hundred thousand distinct CDR3 sequences, approximately 8% seen once. This sequence was found in a man younger than 35 who had mild COVID-19 (a few samples of this study predate the infection). Cell type and time point are not known. This chain uses TRBV6-2 or TRBV6-3 with TRBJ2-1; maybe TRBD2 (6 bases). What was sequenced was PBMCs or a T cell subset sorted from them (not recorded which). This CDR3 reads CASSYGTPLYNEQFF. DNA for the CDR3: TGTGCCAGCAGTTACGGGACTCCCCTCTACAATGAGCAGTTCTTC.